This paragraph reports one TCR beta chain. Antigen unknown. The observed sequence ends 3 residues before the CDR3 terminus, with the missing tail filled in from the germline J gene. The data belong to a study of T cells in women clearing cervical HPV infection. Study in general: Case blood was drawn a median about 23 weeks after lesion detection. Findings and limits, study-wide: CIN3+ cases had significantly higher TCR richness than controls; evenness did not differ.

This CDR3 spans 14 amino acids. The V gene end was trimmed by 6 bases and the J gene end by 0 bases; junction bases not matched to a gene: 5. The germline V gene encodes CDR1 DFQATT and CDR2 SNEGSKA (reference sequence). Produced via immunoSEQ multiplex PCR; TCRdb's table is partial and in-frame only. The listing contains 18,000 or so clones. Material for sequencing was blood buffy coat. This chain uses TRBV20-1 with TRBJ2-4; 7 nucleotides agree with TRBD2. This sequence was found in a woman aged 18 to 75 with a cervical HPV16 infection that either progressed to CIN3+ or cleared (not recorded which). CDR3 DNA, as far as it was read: TGCAGTGCCCTAGCGGATCTAGCCAAAAACATT. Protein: CSALADLAKNI. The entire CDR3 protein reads CSALADLAKNIQYF.